In its sample, the clone carrying this TCR beta chain was seen once. The data were taken from a study of blood T cell repertoires in COVID-19. With 4 bases removed from V and 4 bases from J, the gap between germline ends came to 14 bases. From germline, CDR1 is SGDLS and CDR2 YYNGEE. The CDR3 totals 14 residues. In the authors' methods: Amplifying reference gene primers gave estimates of nucleated cell counts. Data came from immunoSEQ multiplex PCR; TCRdb stores just in-frame clones and leaves some out. Clonal size and the V and J genes are those of that table, whereas D and trimming came from the DNA. The sample has approximately 210,000 clones, approximately 82% seen once.

V usage is TRBV9 and J usage is TRBJ2-5; D may be TRBD2 (5 bases). This clonotype was sampled from an elderly woman with acute or convalescent COVID-19. The sample comprised peripheral blood. CDR3 DNA sequence: TGTGCCAGCAGCCTACGGGGATCCGGAGAGACCCAGTACTTC. Residues: CASSLRGSGETQYF. Full variable domain (outside the CDR3, taken from reference TRBV9 and TRBJ2-5): DSGVTQTPKHLITATGQRVTLRCSPRSGDLSVYWYQQSLDQGLQFLIQYYNGEERAKGNILERFSAQQFPDLHSELNLSSLELGDSALYFCASSLRGSGETQYFGPGTRLLVL.